This T cell receptor beta chain was profiled in a study of T-cell memory formation after mild COVID-19. Study details: For the most part, TCR clusters were specific to one donor. Study-level findings and limits: Contracting CD8+ clones were enriched in EMRA, CD4+ mainly in CM and EM. Memory cells collected pre-infection included some clones that later responded, suggesting cross-reactive memory joined.

A single record per CDR3 protein comes from TCRdb applying MiXCR to the 5' RACE reads. The table records roughly 450,000 distinct CDR3 sequences, 15% to 20% of them present only once. This clonotype has only a few counts. Its specificity is not known. Sequences were obtained from PBMCs or a T cell subset sorted from them (not recorded which). The TCR sequence derives from an adult woman who had mild COVID-19 (a few samples of this study predate the infection). Cell type and time point are not known.

This CDR3 reads CASSSLPSGRAIAKNIQYF. CDR3 DNA sequence: TGCGCCAGCAGCTCGCTGCCTTCGGGACGGGCGATAGCCAAAAACATTCAGTACTTC. The chain carries TRBV5-1 and TRBJ2-4, with D tentatively TRBD1 or TRBD2 (5 bases each). V dropped 3 bases and J dropped 0 bases, with 22 bases sitting between them. Germline V gives CDR1 SGHRS, CDR2 YFSETQ. CDR3 length: 19 amino acids.